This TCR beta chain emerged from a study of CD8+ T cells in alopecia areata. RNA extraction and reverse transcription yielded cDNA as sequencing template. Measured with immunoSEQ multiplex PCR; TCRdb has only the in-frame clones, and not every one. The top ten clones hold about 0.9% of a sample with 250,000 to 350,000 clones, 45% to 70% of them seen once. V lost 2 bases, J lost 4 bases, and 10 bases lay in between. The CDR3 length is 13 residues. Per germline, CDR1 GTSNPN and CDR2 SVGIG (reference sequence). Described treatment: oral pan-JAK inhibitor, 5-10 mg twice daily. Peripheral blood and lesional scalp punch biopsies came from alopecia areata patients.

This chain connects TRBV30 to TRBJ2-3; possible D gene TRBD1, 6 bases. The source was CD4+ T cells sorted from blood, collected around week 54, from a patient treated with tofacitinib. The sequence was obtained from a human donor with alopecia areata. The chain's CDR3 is CAWSQGLADTQYF. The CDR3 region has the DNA TGTGCCTGGAGTCAGGGGCTGGCAGATACGCAGTATTTT.